This T cell receptor beta chain was sequenced during a study of cytomegalovirus exposure and HLA in healthy donors. With regard to this clone: Its antigen is undetermined.

J lost 2 bases, V lost 4 bases, and 7 bases had no gene match. Germline V gene lookup returns CDR1 SNHLY and CDR2 FYNNEI. CDR3 size: 16 residues. Study findings and constraints: Three chains linked to CMV were shown in vitro to be specific for CMV antigens. TRBV6-2, TRBV6-3 and some other V segments were unresolvable in 87-base-pair reads.

The PCR was carried out with 60 Vbeta primers and 13 Jbeta primers. Sequencing was performed with immunoSEQ multiplex PCR; in TCRdb, only in-frame clones are kept and a portion is missing. Of over 75,000 clones in the sample, approximately 84% were seen once. The clonotype originates from a woman between 50 and 59 years old in good health and CMV-seronegative. Source material: PBMCs. The rearrangement joins TRBV2 to TRBJ2-3; TRBD1 aligns across 9 bases. This chain's CDR3 is CASSGPDRGTTDTQYF. The CDR3, as DNA: TGTGCCAGCAGTGGCCCGGACAGGGGTACCACAGATACGCAGTATTTT.